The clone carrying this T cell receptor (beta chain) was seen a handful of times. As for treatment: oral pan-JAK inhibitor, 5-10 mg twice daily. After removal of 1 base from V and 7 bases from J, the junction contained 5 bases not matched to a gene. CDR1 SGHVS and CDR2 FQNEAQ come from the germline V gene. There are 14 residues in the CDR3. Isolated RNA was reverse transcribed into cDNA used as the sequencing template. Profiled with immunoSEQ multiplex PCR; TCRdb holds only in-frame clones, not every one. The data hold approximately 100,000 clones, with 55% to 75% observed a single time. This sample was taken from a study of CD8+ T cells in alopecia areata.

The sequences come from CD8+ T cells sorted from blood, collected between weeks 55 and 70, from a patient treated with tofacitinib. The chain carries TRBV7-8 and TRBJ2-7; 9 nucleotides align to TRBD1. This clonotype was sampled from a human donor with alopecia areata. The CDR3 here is CASSLGGTGLEQYF. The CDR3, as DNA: TGTGCCAGCAGCTTAGGAGGGACAGGGCTAGAGCAGTACTTC. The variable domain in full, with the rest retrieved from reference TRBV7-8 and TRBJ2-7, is GAGVSQSPRYKVAKRGQDVALRCDPISGHVSLFWYQQALGQGPEFLTYFQNEAQLDKSGLPSDRFFAERPEGSVSTLKIQRTQQEDSAVYLCASSLGGTGLEQYFGPGTRLTVT.